This T cell receptor beta chain was recovered during a study of T cell responses to AZD1222 COVID-19 vaccine. General observations from the study: None of the repertoires were sampled until the peak T cell response had passed. Baseline serostatus was positive in only five to seven AZD1222 recipients.

Note on this clone: The antigen is undetermined.

V was shortened by 5 bases and J by 2 bases, with 19 bases between the two germline ends. Germline assignment: CDR1 SNHLY and CDR2 FYNNEI. The CDR3 is made up of 17 amino acids. Clones were read by immunoSEQ multiplex PCR, and TCRdb kept only the in-frame ones, dropping some. Among about 110,000 clones listed, 85% to 95% were seen once. The chain links TRBV2 to TRBJ2-1, with D perhaps TRBD1 (7 bases). The origin of this receptor is an adult in good health. The sequences come from peripheral blood, collected on day 0 of AZD1222 vaccination. The CDR3 region has the DNA TGTGCCAGCAGTCGAGAAATACAGGGGAGGACCTACAATGAGCAGTTCTTC. Translation: CASSREIQGRTYNEQFF.